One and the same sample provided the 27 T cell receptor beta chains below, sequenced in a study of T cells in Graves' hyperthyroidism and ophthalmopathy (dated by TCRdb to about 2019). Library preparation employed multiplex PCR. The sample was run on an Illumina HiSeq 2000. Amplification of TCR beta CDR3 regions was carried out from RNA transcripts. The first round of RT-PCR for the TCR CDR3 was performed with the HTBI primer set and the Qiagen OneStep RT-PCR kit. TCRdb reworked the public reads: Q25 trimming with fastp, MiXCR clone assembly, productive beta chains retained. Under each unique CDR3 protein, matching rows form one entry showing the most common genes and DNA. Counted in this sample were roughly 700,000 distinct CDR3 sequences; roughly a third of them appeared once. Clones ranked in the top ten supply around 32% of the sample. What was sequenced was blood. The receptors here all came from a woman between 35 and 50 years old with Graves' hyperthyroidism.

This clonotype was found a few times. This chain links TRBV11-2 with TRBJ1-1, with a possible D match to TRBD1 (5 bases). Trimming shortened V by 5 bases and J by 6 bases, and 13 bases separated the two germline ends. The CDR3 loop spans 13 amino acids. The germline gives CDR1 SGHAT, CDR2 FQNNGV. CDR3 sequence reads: CASSPPGRAEAFF. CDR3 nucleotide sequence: TGTGCCAGCAGCCCCCCGGGGCGGGCTGAAGCTTTCTTT.

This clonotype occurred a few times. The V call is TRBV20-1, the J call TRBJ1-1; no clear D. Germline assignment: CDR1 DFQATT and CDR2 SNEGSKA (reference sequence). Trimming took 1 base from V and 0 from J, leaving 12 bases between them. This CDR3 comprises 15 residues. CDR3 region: CSARGLGRMNTEAFF. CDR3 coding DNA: TGCAGTGCTAGAGGCCTTGGACGGATGAACACTGAAGCTTTCTTT.

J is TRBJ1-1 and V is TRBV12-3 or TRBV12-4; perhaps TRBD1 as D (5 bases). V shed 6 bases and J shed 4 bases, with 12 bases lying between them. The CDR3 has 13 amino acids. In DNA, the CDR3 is TGTGCCAGCAGCTGGGGACCGAGCACTGAAGCTTTCTTT. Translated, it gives CASSWGPSTEAFF.

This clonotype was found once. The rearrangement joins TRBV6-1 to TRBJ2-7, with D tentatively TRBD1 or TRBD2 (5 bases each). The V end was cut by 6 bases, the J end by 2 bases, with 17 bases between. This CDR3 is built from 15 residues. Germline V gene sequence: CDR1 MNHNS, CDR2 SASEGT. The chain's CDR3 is CASRGVLYGTYEQYF. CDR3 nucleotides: TGTGCCAGCAGGGGGGTGCTATACGGAACCTACGAGCAGTACTTC.

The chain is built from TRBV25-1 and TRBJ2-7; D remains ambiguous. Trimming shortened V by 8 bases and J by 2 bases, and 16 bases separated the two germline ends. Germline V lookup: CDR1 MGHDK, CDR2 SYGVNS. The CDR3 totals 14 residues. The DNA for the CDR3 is TGTGCCAGCTCGACGTATAGGGCTCCCTACGAGCAGTACTTC. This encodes CASSTYRAPYEQYF.

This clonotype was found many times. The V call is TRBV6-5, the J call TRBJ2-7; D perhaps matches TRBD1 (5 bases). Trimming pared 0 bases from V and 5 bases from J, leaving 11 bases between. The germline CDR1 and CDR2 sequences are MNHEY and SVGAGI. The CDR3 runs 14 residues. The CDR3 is CASSYSTWGDEQYF. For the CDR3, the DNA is TGTGCCAGCAGTTACTCGACCTGGGGCGACGAGCAGTACTTC.

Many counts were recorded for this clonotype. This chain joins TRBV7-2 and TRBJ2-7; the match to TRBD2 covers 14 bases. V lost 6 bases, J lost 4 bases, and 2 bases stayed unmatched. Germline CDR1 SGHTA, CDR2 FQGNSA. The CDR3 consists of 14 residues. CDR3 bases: TGTGCCAGCAGTGGACTAGCGGGGGGATACGAGCAGTACTTC. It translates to CASSGLAGGYEQYF.

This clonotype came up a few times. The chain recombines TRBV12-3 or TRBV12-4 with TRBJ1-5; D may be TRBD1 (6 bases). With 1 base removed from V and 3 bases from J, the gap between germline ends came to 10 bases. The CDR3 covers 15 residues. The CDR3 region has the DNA TGTGCCAGCAGTTTAGATGCGGGACACAATCAGCCCCAGCATTTT. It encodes CASSLDAGHNQPQHF.

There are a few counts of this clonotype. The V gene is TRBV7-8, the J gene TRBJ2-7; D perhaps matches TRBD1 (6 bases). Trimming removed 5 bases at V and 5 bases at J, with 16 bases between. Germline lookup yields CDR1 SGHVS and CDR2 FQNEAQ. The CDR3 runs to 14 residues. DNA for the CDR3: TGTGCCAGCAGCCAGGGGAGTGCGGGCCACGAGCAGTACTTC. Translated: CASSQGSAGHEQYF.

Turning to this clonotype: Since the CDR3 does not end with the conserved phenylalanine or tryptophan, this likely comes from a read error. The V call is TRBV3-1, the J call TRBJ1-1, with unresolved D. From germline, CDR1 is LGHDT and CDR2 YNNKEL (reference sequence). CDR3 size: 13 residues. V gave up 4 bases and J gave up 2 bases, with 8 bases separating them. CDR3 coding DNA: TGTGCCAGCAGCCTCAGGATTAACACTGAAGCTTTCTCT. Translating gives CASSLRINTEAFS.

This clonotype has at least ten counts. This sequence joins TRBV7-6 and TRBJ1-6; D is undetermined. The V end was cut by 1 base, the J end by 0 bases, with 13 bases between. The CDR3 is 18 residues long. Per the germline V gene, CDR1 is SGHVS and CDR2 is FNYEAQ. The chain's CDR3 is CASSLEAGLSSYNSPLHF. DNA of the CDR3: TGTGCCAGCAGCTTAGAGGCAGGACTGAGCTCCTATAATTCACCCCTCCACTTT.

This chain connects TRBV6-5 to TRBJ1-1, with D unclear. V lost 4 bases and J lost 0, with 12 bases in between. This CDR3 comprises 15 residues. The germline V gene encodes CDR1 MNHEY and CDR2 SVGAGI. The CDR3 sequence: CASSLTRTMNTEAFF. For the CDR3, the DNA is TGTGCCAGCAGTTTGACCAGAACAATGAACACTGAAGCTTTCTTT.

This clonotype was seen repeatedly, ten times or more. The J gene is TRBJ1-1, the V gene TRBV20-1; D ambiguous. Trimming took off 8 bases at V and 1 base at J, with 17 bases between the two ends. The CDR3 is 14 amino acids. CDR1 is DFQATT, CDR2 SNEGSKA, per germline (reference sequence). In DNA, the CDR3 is TGCAGTATCTATAATATGATCGGGAACACTGAAGCTTTCTTT. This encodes CSIYNMIGNTEAFF.

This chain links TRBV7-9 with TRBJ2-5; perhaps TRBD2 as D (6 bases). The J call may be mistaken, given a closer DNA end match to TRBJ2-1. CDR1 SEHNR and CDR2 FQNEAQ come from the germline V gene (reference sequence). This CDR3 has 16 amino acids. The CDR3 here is CASSPEAGGKVGEQFF. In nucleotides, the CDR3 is TGTGCCAGCAGCCCTGAAGCGGGCGGGAAAGTGGGTGAGCAGTTCTTC.

The CDR3 reads CSPISGGRDEQFF. Written as DNA, the CDR3 is TGCAGTCCGATCTCGGGGGGGCGGGATGAGCAGTTCTTC. The chain is built from TRBV20-1 and TRBJ2-1; 8 bases map to TRBD2. Unmatched junction bases numbered 11, after V lost 8 bases and J lost 8 bases. The CDR3 is 13 residues long. Per germline, CDR1 DFQATT and CDR2 SNEGSKA (reference sequence).

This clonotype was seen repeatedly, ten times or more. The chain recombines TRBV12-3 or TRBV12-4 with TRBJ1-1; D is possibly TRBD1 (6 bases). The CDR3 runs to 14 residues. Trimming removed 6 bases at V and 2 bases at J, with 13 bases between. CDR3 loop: CASRPGQTNTEAFF. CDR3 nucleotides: TGTGCCAGCAGGCCTGGACAGACCAACACTGAAGCTTTCTTT.

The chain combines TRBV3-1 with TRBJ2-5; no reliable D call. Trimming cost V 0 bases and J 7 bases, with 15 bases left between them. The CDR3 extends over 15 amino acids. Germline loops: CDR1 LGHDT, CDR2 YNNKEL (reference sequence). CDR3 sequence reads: CASSQDLSQGGTQYF. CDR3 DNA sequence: TGTGCCAGCAGCCAAGATCTGAGCCAAGGTGGGACCCAGTACTTC.

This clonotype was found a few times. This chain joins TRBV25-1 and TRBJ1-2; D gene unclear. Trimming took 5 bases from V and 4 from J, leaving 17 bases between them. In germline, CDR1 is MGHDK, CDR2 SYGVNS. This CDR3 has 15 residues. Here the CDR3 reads CASSYSHGSFYGYTF. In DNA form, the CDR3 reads TGTGCCAGCAGTTACTCGCACGGGTCTTTCTATGGCTACACCTTC.

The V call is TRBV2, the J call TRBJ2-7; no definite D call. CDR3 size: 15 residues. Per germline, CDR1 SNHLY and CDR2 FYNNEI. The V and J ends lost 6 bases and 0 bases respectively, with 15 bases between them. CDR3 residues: CASRATPGFSYEQYF. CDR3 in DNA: TGTGCCAGCAGAGCCACACCGGGTTTCTCCTACGAGCAGTACTTC.

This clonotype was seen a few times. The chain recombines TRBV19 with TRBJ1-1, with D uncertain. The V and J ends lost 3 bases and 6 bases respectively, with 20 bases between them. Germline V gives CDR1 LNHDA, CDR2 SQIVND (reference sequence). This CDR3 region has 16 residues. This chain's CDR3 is CASSIPPDGPYSEAFF. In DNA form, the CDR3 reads TGTGCCAGTAGTATTCCCCCGGACGGACCATACTCTGAAGCTTTCTTT.

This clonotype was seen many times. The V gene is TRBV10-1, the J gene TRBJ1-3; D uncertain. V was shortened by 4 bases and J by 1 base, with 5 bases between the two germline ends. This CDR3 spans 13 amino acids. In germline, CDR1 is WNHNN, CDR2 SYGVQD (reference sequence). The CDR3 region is CASSARSGNTIYF. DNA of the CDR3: TGCGCCAGCAGTGCCCGGTCTGGAAACACCATATATTTT.

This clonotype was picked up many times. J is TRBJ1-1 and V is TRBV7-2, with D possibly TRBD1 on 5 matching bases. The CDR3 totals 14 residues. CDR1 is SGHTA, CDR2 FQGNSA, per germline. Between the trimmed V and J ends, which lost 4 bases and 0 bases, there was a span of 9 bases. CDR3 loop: CASSWDGMNTEAFF. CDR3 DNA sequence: TGTGCCAGCAGCTGGGACGGTATGAACACTGAAGCTTTCTTT.

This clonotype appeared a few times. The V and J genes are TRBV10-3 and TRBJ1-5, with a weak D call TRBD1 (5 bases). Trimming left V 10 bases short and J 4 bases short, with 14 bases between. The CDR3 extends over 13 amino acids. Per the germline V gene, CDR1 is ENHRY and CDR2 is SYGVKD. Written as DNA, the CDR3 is TGTGCCAGCACTGACAGTTCTAATCAGCCCCAGCATTTT. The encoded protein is CASTDSSNQPQHF.

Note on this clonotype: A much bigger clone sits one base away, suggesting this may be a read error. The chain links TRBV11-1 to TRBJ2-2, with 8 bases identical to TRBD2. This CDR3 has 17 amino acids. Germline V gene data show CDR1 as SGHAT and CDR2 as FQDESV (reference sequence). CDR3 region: CVSSLADGRANTGELFF. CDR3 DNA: TGTGTCAGCAGCTTAGCGGACGGGAGGGCGAACACCGGGGAGCTGTTTTTT.

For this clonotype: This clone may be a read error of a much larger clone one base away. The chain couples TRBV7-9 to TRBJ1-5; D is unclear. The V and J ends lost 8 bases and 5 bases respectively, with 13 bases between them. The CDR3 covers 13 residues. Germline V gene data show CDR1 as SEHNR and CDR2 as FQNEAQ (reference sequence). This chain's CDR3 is CASPPDGYQPQHF. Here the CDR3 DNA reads TGTGCCAGCCCCCCCGACGGGTATCAGCCCCAGCATTTT. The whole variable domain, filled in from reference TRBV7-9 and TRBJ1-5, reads DTGVSQNPRHKITKRGQNVTFRCDPISEHNRLYWYRQTLGQGPEFLTYFQNEAQLEKSRLLSDRFSAERPKGSFSTLEIQRTEQGDSAMYLCASPPDGYQPQHFGDGTRLSIL.

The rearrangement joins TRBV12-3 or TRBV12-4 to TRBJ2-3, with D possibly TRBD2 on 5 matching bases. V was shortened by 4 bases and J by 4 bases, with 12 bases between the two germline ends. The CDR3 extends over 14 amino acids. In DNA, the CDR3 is TGTGCCAGCAGTTCGAGGGAGTCTCCAGATACGCAGTATTTT. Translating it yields CASSSRESPDTQYF.

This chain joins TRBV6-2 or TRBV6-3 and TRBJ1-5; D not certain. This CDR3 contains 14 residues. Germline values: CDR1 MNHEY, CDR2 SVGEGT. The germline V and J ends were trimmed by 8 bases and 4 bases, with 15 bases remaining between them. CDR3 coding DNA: TGTGCCAGCTGCCAGGATCTCGGAAATCAGCCCCAGCATTTT. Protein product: CASCQDLGNQPQHF.